The 2 T cell receptor beta chains presented below share a single source sample, sequenced in a study of T cells in Graves' hyperthyroidism and ophthalmopathy. Researchers amplified the TCR beta CDR3 regions from RNA transcripts. A set of HTBI primers served as the primers for a first-round RT-PCR of the TCR CDR3. TCRdb called the multiplex PCR reads again in MiXCR, with one record for every CDR3 protein. The repertoire includes roughly 100,000 distinct CDR3 sequences, under 65% of them detected once, and about 25% sits in the top ten. The sequenced sample was blood. All receptors derive from a woman in her thirties or forties with Graves' hyperthyroidism.

The chain is built from TRBV10-3 and TRBJ2-3; D unclear. Looked up from germline, CDR1 is ENHRY and CDR2 is SYGVKD. The length of the CDR3 is 15 residues. Trimming shortened V by 2 bases and J by 2 bases, and 11 bases separated the two germline ends. The CDR3 nucleotides are TGTGCCATCAGTGAGGGCGGTTTAAACACAGATACGCAGTATTTT. Residues: CAISEGGLNTDTQYF.

The chain carries TRBV29-1 and TRBJ1-3; 11 bases line up with TRBD1. The CDR3 spans 15 residues. Germline V gene lookup returns CDR1 SQVTM and CDR2 ANQGSEA. With 6 bases clipped from V and 6 bases from J, the junction kept 10 bases outside the gene matches. CDR3 residues: CSVGQGATGLNTIYF. CDR3 DNA: TGCAGCGTCGGACAGGGGGCGACTGGCTTAAACACCATATATTTT.